Listed here are 4 T cell receptor beta chains from one sample, sequenced in a study of radiotherapy plus CTLA-4 blockade in lung cancer (dated by TCRdb to 2017 to 2018). Libraries were prepared through the immunoSEQ multiplex PCR assay. What TCRdb holds here is the immuneACCESS table cut down to in-frame rearrangements. Part of the clones is not present; checked against another copy, under half of the missing clones reflect an unresolved V gene, and the others are unexplained. A total of approximately 90,000 clones appear in this sample, around four fifths of them only once. The top ten clonotypes cover 0.75% to 0.85% of the sample. The sequencing used peripheral blood, collected from a patient treated with radiotherapy plus ipilimumab. The receptor source for this set is a human donor with non-small cell lung cancer who had stable disease on radiotherapy plus ipilimumab.

The chain combines TRBV19 with TRBJ2-3; 11 positions match TRBD2. This CDR3 is built from 16 residues. Germline assignment: CDR1 LNHDA and CDR2 SQIVND (reference sequence). V lost 7 bases and J lost 3; bases outside the gene matches: 9. CDR3 region: CASTYTSSGRTDTQYF. CDR3 coding DNA: TGTGCCAGTACCTATACCTCTAGCGGGAGGACAGATACGCAGTATTTT.

The chain is built from TRBV28 and TRBJ1-2, with D unclear. V lost 6 bases and J lost 5, with 19 bases in between. CDR3 length: 15 amino acids. The germline V gene has CDR1 MDHEN and CDR2 SYDVKM. The CDR3 DNA reads as TGTGCCAGCAGCCTAGCCGGCGAGGGCGGATATGGCTACACCTTC. Its protein is CASSLAGEGGYGYTF.

The chain links TRBV7-2 to TRBJ2-1; D gene ambiguous. This CDR3 is 15 amino acids long. The V gene lost 5 bases and the J gene lost 2 bases, with 13 bases spanning the gap. CDR1 and CDR2 from the germline V gene are SGHTA and FQGNSA. The CDR3 reads CASSPTTSPYNEQFF. DNA of the CDR3: TGTGCCAGCAGCCCAACGACGAGCCCCTACAATGAGCAGTTCTTC.

The chain has TRBV7-9 and TRBJ2-7, with D possibly matching TRBD2 (6 bases). V was pared by 0 bases and J by 3 bases, with 6 bases between. The CDR3 sequence is 13 residues long. Germline V gene lookup returns CDR1 SEHNR and CDR2 FQNEAQ (reference sequence). The chain's CDR3 is CASSLAEGYEQYF. The CDR3, as DNA: TGTGCCAGCAGCTTAGCGGAGGGCTACGAGCAGTACTTC. Full variable domain (outside the CDR3, taken from reference TRBV7-9 and TRBJ2-7): DTGVSQNPRHKITKRGQNVTFRCDPISEHNRLYWYRQTLGQGPEFLTYFQNEAQLEKSRLLSDRFSAERPKGSFSTLEIQRTEQGDSAMYLCASSLAEGYEQYFGPGTRLTVT.